Listed below are T cell receptor beta chains from one sample, sequenced in a study of spatial heterogeneity in lung cancer. TCRdb fed the 5' RACE reads into MiXCR, producing one record per CDR3 protein. The data hold about 100,000 distinct CDR3 sequences, with 4.4% observed a single time. Sequencing used lung tumor tissue, obtained at surgery. These receptors were collected from a male donor with early-stage non-small cell lung cancer. The CDR3 runs from the conserved cysteine through the conserved F or W. The D gene is left open where the match is weak. The size entry is marked missing in some rows and otherwise reads once, few, many or a size class.

d_call: TRBD1; clone_size: few; v_call: TRBV5-4; j_call: TRBJ2-2; cdr3_nt: TGTGCCAGCAGCCGTAACAGGGGACAAAACACCGGGGAGCTGTTTTTT; cdr3_aa: CASSRNRGQNTGELFF
d_call: TRBD2; clone_size: .; v_call: TRBV7-9; j_call: TRBJ2-3; cdr3_nt: TGTGCCAGCAGCCAGGGGACTAGCGGGAGGACGCAGTATTTT; cdr3_aa: CASSQGTSGRTQYF
d_call: .; clone_size: many; v_call: TRBV5-1; j_call: TRBJ2-5; cdr3_nt: TGCGCCAGCAGTCGCGGGGGCCAGCGGCAAGAGACCCAGTACTTC; cdr3_aa: CASSRGGQRQETQYF
d_call: TRBD2; clone_size: many; v_call: TRBV6-6; j_call: TRBJ2-7; cdr3_nt: TGTGCCAGCAAGCTACTAGCGGGAAACGATCACCCCTCCGAGCAGTACTTC; cdr3_aa: CASKLLAGNDHPSEQYF
d_call: .; clone_size: many; v_call: TRBV7-9; j_call: TRBJ2-5; cdr3_nt: TGTGCCAGCAGGGACGAGCAAGAGACCCAGTACTTC; cdr3_aa: CASRDEQETQYF
d_call: .; clone_size: many; v_call: TRBV3-1; j_call: TRBJ2-7; cdr3_nt: TGTGCCAGCAGCCAAGAAGGGACTCTTGGAGAGCAGTACTTC; cdr3_aa: CASSQEGTLGEQYF
d_call: .; clone_size: many; v_call: TRBV5-7; j_call: TRBJ2-7; cdr3_nt: TGTGCCAGCAGCTTGGCTCCGTTGAAGTCTCGCGAGCAGTACTTC; cdr3_aa: CASSLAPLKSREQYF
d_call: .; clone_size: many; v_call: TRBV11-2; j_call: TRBJ1-6; cdr3_nt: TGTGCCAGCAGGCCTATTTCTGGGAATTCACCCCTCCACTTT; cdr3_aa: CASRPISGNSPLHF
d_call: TRBD2; clone_size: many; v_call: TRBV29-1; j_call: TRBJ2-3; cdr3_nt: TGCAGCGTCGCCGGGCCAGCGGGAGCGGGCCCAGATACGCAGTATTTT; cdr3_aa: CSVAGPAGAGPDTQYF
d_call: .; clone_size: many; v_call: TRBV4-2; j_call: TRBJ2-3; cdr3_nt: TGTGCCAGCAGCCCGGTGGAGAAGGGCGGAGCTCAAAGTCAAGATACGCAGTATTTT; cdr3_aa: CASSPVEKGGAQSQDTQYF
d_call: TRBD1; clone_size: many; v_call: TRBV5-1; j_call: TRBJ1-2; cdr3_nt: TGCGCCAGCAGCTCCGCGACAGGGGAAGGCTACACCTTC; cdr3_aa: CASSSATGEGYTF
d_call: TRBD2; clone_size: many; v_call: TRBV29-1; j_call: TRBJ2-1; cdr3_nt: TGCAGCGTCAGGCTCGGACTAGTAGGTACCTACAATGAGCAGTTCTTC; cdr3_aa: CSVRLGLVGTYNEQFF